The 22 T cell receptor beta chains listed next were all sequenced from one sample in a study of shared clonotypes between healthy human individuals. The data were produced by immunoSEQ multiplex PCR, yet TCRdb's version contains in-frame clones alone and is incomplete. The sample holds roughly 2.6 million clones; around nine tenths are singletons and the top ten take 0.14%. What was sequenced was naive CD4+ T cells sorted from blood. The subset was: CD45RA+ positively selected. These receptors all come from a man between 18 and 35 years old in good health.

The V call is TRBV10-3, the J call TRBJ2-7, with 11 bases identical to TRBD2. The germline gives CDR1 ENHRY, CDR2 SYGVKD. With V trimmed by 6 bases and J by 4 bases, 8 bases remained unmatched. CDR3 length equals 15 residues. CDR3 sequence (DNA): TGTGCCATCAGCACTACTAGCGGGAGTCCGTACGAGCAGTACTTC. It yields the protein CAISTTSGSPYEQYF.

This sequence joins TRBV6-1 and TRBJ2-5, with 7 bases matching TRBD2. Germline loops: CDR1 MNHNS, CDR2 SASEGT. V dropped 2 bases and J dropped 6; count of bases not matched to a gene: 6. The CDR3 length is 14 residues. The CDR3 DNA sequence: TGTGCCAGCAGTGAATGGGGAGGGACGCAGACCCAGTACTTC. Protein sequence: CASSEWGGTQTQYF.

Notes on this clone: The sample contains more than one DNA sequence encoding this CDR3. The chain combines TRBV6-5 with TRBJ1-1; D gene ambiguous. The CDR3 totals 15 residues. V was trimmed by 0 bases and J by 2 bases, leaving 10 bases between them. Germline V gives CDR1 MNHEY, CDR2 SVGAGI. In nucleotides, the CDR3 is TGTGCCAGCAGTTACTCGGGCGGGGTTAACACTGAAGCTTTCTTT. Its translation: CASSYSGGVNTEAFF.

V usage is TRBV4-3 and J usage is TRBJ2-1; 7 bases agree with TRBD1. This CDR3 region has 14 residues. Germline CDR1 LGHNA, CDR2 YSLEER. The trim removed 0 bases at V and 6 bases at J, leaving 2 bases unmatched. CDR3 DNA sequence: TGCGCCAGCAGCCAAGAATCAGGGGGCAATGAGCAGTTCTTC. As protein: CASSQESGGNEQFF.

To note about this clone: In the same sample, other DNA sequences code for this CDR3. This rearrangement joins TRBV28 to TRBJ2-3, with D possibly matching TRBD2 (5 bases). Germline-derived CDR1 and CDR2 are MDHEN and SYDVKM. V was cut by 6 bases and J by 3 bases, with 10 bases left in between. CDR3 length: 13 residues. CDR3 residues: CASSAGGTDTQYF. The CDR3 DNA follows: TGTGCCAGCAGCGCCGGAGGTACAGATACGCAGTATTTT.

The rearrangement joins TRBV5-1 to TRBJ2-3; perhaps TRBD2 as D (5 bases). This CDR3 has 15 residues. Germline CDR1 and CDR2: SGHRS and YFSETQ. Trimming removed 0 bases from V and 4 bases from J, with 12 bases in between. This CDR3 is CASSLEKGAPDTQYF. The CDR3 region has the DNA TGCGCCAGCAGCTTGGAGAAGGGAGCCCCAGATACGCAGTATTTT.

This chain links TRBV7-2 with TRBJ2-7; 7 bases line up with TRBD2. With V trimmed by 1 base and J by 1 base, 4 bases remained unmatched. This CDR3 has 15 residues. Germline loops: CDR1 SGHTA, CDR2 FQGNSA. CDR3 sequence reads: CASSLVAGESYEQYF. CDR3 DNA: TGTGCCAGCAGCTTAGTGGCGGGAGAATCCTACGAGCAGTACTTC. The full variable domain, its missing parts supplied by reference TRBV7-2 and TRBJ2-7, is GAGVSQSPSNKVTEKGKDVELRCDPISGHTALYWYRQSLGQGLEFLIYFQGNSAPDKSGLPSDRFSAERTGGSVSTLTIQRTQQEDSAVYLCASSLVAGESYEQYFGPGTRLTVT.

The genes are TRBV10-3 and TRBJ1-2; the D gene is possibly TRBD1 (6 bases). Looked up from germline, CDR1 is ENHRY and CDR2 is SYGVKD. V lost 6 bases and J 7 bases, leaving 12 bases between the germline ends. This CDR3 comprises 12 residues. The CDR3 DNA sequence: TGTGCCATCAGGAAACAGGGTATTGGCTACACCTTC. Its translation is CAIRKQGIGYTF.

The chain joins TRBV29-1 to TRBJ2-5, with D unclear. The CDR3 loop spans 11 amino acids. The germline V gene has CDR1 SQVTM and CDR2 ANQGSEA. V was shortened by 6 bases and J by 5 bases, with 10 bases between the two germline ends. CDR3 in amino acids: CSVTLMETQYF. CDR3 DNA: TGCAGCGTCACCCTGATGGAGACCCAGTACTTC.

CDR3 region: CAAADPGTEAFF. As DNA, the CDR3 is TGTGCCGCGGCTGACCCGGGAACTGAAGCTTTCTTT. The chain employs TRBV6-1 and TRBJ1-1; the D is unclear. V lost 11 bases and J 5 bases, leaving 15 bases between the germline ends. Germline CDR1 MNHNS, CDR2 SASEGT. The length of the CDR3 is 12 residues.

The V and J genes are TRBV29-1 and TRBJ2-2, with 9 bases aligning to TRBD1. CDR1 and CDR2 from the germline V gene are SQVTM and ANQGSEA. The CDR3 spans 17 residues. Trimming at V came to 5 bases and at J to 7 bases, leaving 17 bases not matched to a gene. The CDR3 nucleotides are TGCAGCGTTCGGAAAGGGTCCCCGACAGGGGGTGGCGGGGAGCTGTTTTTT. Residues: CSVRKGSPTGGGGELFF.

V and J are TRBV5-6 and TRBJ2-5, with 7 bases fitting TRBD1. CDR1 is SGHDT, CDR2 YYEEEE, per germline. This CDR3 is built from 16 residues. Trimming at V came to 4 bases and at J to 0 bases, leaving 9 bases not matched to a gene. CDR3 sequence reads: CASSGGRGRYQETQYF. CDR3 sequence (DNA): TGTGCCAGCAGCGGCGGCAGGGGGAGATACCAAGAGACCCAGTACTTC.

The rearrangement joins TRBV30 to TRBJ1-1; D is uncertain. The CDR3 contains 14 residues. CDR1 is GTSNPN and CDR2 is SVGIG in the germline V gene (reference sequence). V was trimmed by 0 bases and J by 0 bases, leaving 8 bases between them. CDR3 loop: CAWSVGFMNTEAFF. The CDR3 nucleotides are TGTGCCTGGAGTGTAGGGTTCATGAACACTGAAGCTTTCTTT.

V gene TRBV7-2 combines with J gene TRBJ2-7; 8 bases line up with TRBD1. Germline V gives CDR1 SGHTA, CDR2 FQGNSA. The ends lost 3 bases at V and 4 bases at J; junction bases unmatched: 8. The CDR3 consists of 15 residues. The CDR3 sequence is CASSFLTDREYEQYF. CDR3 nucleotide sequence: TGTGCCAGCAGCTTTTTGACGGACAGGGAGTACGAGCAGTACTTC.

Concerning this clone: At one end, the junction sequence differs from germline, possibly due to a read error. V usage is TRBV18 and J usage is TRBJ1-2, with 9 bases fitting TRBD1. The CDR3 covers 15 residues. The germline CDR1 and CDR2 sequences are KGHSH and LQKENI. In nucleotides, the CDR3 is TGTGCCAGCTCGCCACCCGGGACAGGGAATTATGGCTACACCTTC. Its protein is CASSPPGTGNYGYTF.

V gene TRBV5-6 combines with J gene TRBJ2-7; no clear D. The CDR3 contains 15 residues. Germline V gene lookup returns CDR1 SGHDT and CDR2 YYEEEE. Trimming left V 0 bases short and J 5 bases short, with 15 bases between. The CDR3 is CASSLGASYGNEQYF. The CDR3 DNA is TGTGCCAGCAGCTTGGGGGCGAGCTACGGTAACGAGCAGTACTTC.

The chain recombines TRBV9 with TRBJ1-2; a weak D match, TRBD1 (6 bases). Germline lookup yields CDR1 SGDLS and CDR2 YYNGEE. V was shortened by 4 bases and J by 8 bases, with 18 bases between the two germline ends. The CDR3 is 14 amino acids. As DNA, the CDR3 is TGTGCCAGCAGCCCGGACCCGGGGGCGGGGGGCTACACCTTC. Its translation is CASSPDPGAGGYTF. Full variable domain (rest looked up from reference TRBV9 and TRBJ1-2): DSGVTQTPKHLITATGQRVTLRCSPRSGDLSVYWYQQSLDQGLQFLIQYYNGEERAKGNILERFSAQQFPDLHSELNLSSLELGDSALYFCASSPDPGAGGYTFGSGTRLTVV.

The chain employs TRBV6-5 and TRBJ2-3; possible D gene TRBD2, 7 bases. Germline V gives CDR1 MNHEY, CDR2 SVGAGI. The V end was cut by 10 bases, the J end by 5 bases, with 19 bases between. The CDR3 has 14 residues. CDR3 nucleotide sequence: TGTGCCATCTTAGAGGGGGAGGGGTTAGATACGCAGTATTTT. Translated: CAILEGEGLDTQYF.

The genes are TRBV7-8 and TRBJ2-3; 11 bases are a match to TRBD2. Germline loops: CDR1 SGHVS, CDR2 FQNEAQ. The CDR3 totals 16 residues. Losses at the gene ends were 3 bases for V and 2 bases for J; bases not matched to a gene: 4. DNA of the CDR3: TGTGCCAGCAGCTTGGCGACTAGCGGGGTCACAGATACGCAGTATTTT. Translated: CASSLATSGVTDTQYF. The full variable domain, rest sourced from reference TRBV7-8 and TRBJ2-3, is GAGVSQSPRYKVAKRGQDVALRCDPISGHVSLFWYQQALGQGPEFLTYFQNEAQLDKSGLPSDRFFAERPEGSVSTLKIQRTQQEDSAVYLCASSLATSGVTDTQYFGPGTRLTVL.

This clone has a handful of counts. This chain links TRBV6-5 with TRBJ1-6; 9 nucleotides line up with TRBD1. The germline V gene encodes CDR1 MNHEY and CDR2 SVGAGI. The CDR3 sequence is 15 residues long. With 2 bases clipped from V and 6 bases from J, the junction kept 2 bases outside the gene matches. The CDR3 protein is CASSYGTGLNSPLHF. The DNA of the CDR3 is TGTGCCAGCAGTTACGGGACAGGGCTTAATTCACCCCTCCACTTT.

V and J are TRBV6-1 and TRBJ2-7; D is perhaps TRBD2 (5 bases). The CDR3 consists of 12 residues. Trimming took off 11 bases at V and 0 bases at J, with 11 bases between the two ends. Per the germline V gene, CDR1 is MNHNS and CDR2 is SASEGT. CDR3 DNA sequence: TGTGCCGGGGAGCGCGTCTCCTACGAGCAGTACTTC. Amino acid sequence: CAGERVSYEQYF.

The chain recombines TRBV18 with TRBJ2-3; D is unclear. Germline CDR1 and CDR2: KGHSH and LQKENI. The V and J ends lost 2 bases and 7 bases respectively, with 10 bases between them. The CDR3 runs to 13 residues. CDR3 sequence (DNA): TGTGCCAGCTCACCAGATTCGAAAAATACGCAGTATTTT. It specifies CASSPDSKNTQYF.